The T cell receptor beta chain under discussion was sequenced for a study of blood T cell repertoires in COVID-19. Study context: Nucleic acid was either cDNA or gDNA, and it came from T cells, B-cell-depleted T cells, or PBMCs.

The CDR3 extends over 14 amino acids. Losses at the gene ends were 7 bases for V and 6 bases for J; bases not matched to a gene: 9. CDR1 and CDR2 from the germline V gene are SNHLY and FYNNEI. Clones were read by immunoSEQ multiplex PCR, and TCRdb kept only the in-frame ones, dropping some. The profile shows more than 200,000 clones, approximately 90% of them singletons. All enrollees were roughly 18 to 95 years old and from 24 US areas. All recovered Cohort 3 donors got two negative PCRs, got clearance, or saw symptom resolution. The sequenced material came from PBMCs or T cells enriched from blood (not recorded which). The clonotype comes from a man aged 35 to 55 who had recovered from COVID-19. This sequence joins TRBV2 and TRBJ1-5, with 7 bases identical to TRBD1. The CDR3 is CASTPGTASQPQHF. As DNA, the CDR3 is TGTGCCAGCACCCCCGGGACAGCAAGTCAGCCCCAGCATTTT.